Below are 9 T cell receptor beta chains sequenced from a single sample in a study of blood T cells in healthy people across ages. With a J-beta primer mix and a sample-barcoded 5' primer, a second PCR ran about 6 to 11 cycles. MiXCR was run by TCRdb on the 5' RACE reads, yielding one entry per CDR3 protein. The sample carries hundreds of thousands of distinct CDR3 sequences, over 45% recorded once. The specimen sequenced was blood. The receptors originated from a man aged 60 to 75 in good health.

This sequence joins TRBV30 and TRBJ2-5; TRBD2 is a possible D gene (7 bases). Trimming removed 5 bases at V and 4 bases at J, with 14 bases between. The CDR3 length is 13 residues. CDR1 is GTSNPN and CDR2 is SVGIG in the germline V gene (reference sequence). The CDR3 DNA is TGTGCCTGGGGGGAGGGGGTGCCAGAGACCCAGTACTTC. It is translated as CAWGEGVPETQYF.

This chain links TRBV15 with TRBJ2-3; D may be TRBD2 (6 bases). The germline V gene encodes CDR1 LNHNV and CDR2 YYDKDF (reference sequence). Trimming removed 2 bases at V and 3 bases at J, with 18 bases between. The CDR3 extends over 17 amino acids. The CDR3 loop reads CATSRNPGLTRTDTQYF. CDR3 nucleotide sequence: TGTGCCACCAGCAGAAACCCGGGACTTACGAGGACAGATACGCAGTATTTT. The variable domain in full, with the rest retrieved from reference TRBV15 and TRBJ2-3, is DAMVIQNPRYQVTQFGKPVTLSCSQTLNHNVMYWYQQKSSQAPKLLFHYYDKDFNNEADTPDNFQSRRPNTSFCFLDIRSPGLGDTAMYLCATSRNPGLTRTDTQYFGPGTRLTVL.

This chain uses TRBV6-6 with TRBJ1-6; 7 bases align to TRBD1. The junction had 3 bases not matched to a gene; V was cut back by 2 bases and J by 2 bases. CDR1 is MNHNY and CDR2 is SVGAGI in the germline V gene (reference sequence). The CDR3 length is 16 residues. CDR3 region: CASSYDRETYNSPLHF. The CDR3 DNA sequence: TGTGCCAGCAGTTACGACAGGGAAACCTATAATTCACCCCTCCACTTT.

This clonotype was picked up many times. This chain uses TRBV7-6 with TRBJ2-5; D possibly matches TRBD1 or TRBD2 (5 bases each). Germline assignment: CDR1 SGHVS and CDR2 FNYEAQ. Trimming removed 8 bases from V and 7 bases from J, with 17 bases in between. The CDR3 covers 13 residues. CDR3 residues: CASGQSGGGTQYF. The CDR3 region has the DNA TGTGCCAGCGGGCAGTCGGGTGGGGGGACCCAGTACTTC. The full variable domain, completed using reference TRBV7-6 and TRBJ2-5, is GAGVSQSPRYKVTKRGQDVALRCDPISGHVSLYWYRQALGQGPEFLTYFNYEAQQDKSGLPNDRFSAERPEGSISTLTIQRTEQRDSAMYRCASGQSGGGTQYFGPGTRLLVL.

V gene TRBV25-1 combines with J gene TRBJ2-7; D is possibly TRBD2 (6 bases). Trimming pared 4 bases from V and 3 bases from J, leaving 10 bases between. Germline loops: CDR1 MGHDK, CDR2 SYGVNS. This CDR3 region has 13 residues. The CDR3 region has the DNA TGTGCCAGCAGTGGGAGGGAGCACTACGAGCAGTACTTC. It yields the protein CASSGREHYEQYF.

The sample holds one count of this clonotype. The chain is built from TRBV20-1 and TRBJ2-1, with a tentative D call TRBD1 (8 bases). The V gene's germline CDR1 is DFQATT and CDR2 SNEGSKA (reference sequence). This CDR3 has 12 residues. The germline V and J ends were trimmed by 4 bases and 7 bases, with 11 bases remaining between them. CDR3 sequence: CSAIQGGNEQFF. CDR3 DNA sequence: TGCAGTGCTATACAGGGGGGGAATGAGCAGTTCTTC.

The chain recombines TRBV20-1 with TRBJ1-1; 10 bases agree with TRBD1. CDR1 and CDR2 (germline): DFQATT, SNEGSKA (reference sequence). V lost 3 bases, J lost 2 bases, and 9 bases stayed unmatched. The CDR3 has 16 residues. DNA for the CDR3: TGCAGTGCTAGTATACGGGACAGGGGTAAAAACACTGAAGCTTTCTTT. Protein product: CSASIRDRGKNTEAFF.

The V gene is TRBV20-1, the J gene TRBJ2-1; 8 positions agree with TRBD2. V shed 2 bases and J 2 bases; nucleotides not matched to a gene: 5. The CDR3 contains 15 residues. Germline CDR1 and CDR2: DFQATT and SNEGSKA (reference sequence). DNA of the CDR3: TGCAGTGCTAGACCCCTAGCGGGCACCTACAATGAGCAGTTCTTC. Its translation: CSARPLAGTYNEQFF.

CDR3 DNA: TGTGCCAGCAGCCAAAGGACAGGGACCCCTGGCTACACCTTC. Residues: CASSQRTGTPGYTF. The chain is built from TRBV3-1 and TRBJ1-2; TRBD1 aligns across 8 bases. The CDR3 covers 14 residues. Germline lookup yields CDR1 LGHDT and CDR2 YNNKEL (reference sequence). J was trimmed by 7 bases and V by 2 bases; bases with no gene match: 6.